This is a list of T cell receptor beta chains from one sample in a study of T cells in Graves' hyperthyroidism and ophthalmopathy. TCRdb passed the multiplex PCR reads through MiXCR, listing each CDR3 protein once. The data contain around 530,000 distinct CDR3 sequences, 17% of them singletons. Input material: blood. These receptor sequences come from a woman aged 18-29 years with Graves' ophthalmopathy. The CDR3 runs from the conserved cysteine through the conserved F or W.

>TRBV30|TRBJ2-7
CAWSKTSGFEQYF
>TRBV10-2|TRBJ1-2
CASIGGTTYGYTF
>TRBV6-4|TRBJ2-3
CASSLTGSPGADTQYF
>TRBV7-7|TRBJ2-2
CASTLGLAGTGELFF
>TRBV19|TRBJ2-5
CASSFGRRETQYF
>TRBV30|TRBJ1-1
CAWSVHRSTEAFF
>TRBV18|TRBJ1-1
CASSPTLWNTEAFF
>TRBV12-3/TRBV12-4|TRBJ2-7
CASSLGGSGEQYF
>TRBV13|TRBJ2-1
CASSLVGASAFEGWDEQFF
>TRBV27|TRBJ2-1
CASSVLDEQFF
>TRBV20-1|TRBJ2-4
CSADLGAKNIQYF
>TRBV27|TRBJ2-5
CASSFGQPFNQETQYF
>TRBV20-1|TRBJ2-5
CSAPTSVKETQYF
>TRBV4-1|TRBJ1-2
CASRPTGQDYGYTF
>TRBV6-2/TRBV6-3|TRBJ2-6
CASSYSGTGANVLTF
>TRBV28|TRBJ2-7
CASSPGLAKTYEQYF
>TRBV7-2|TRBJ2-7
CASSLKYEQYF
>TRBV27|TRBJ2-7
CASSIYRGDYEQYF
>TRBV28|TRBJ2-1
CASSYREHNNEQFF
>TRBV4-2|TRBJ2-3
CASSQEPASSTDTQYF
>TRBV12-3/TRBV12-4|TRBJ2-1
CASSNPGGRYNEQFF
>TRBV5-1|TRBJ2-7
CASSLEIAEVYEQYF
>TRBV5-1|TRBJ1-1
CASSLATGKVLEAFF
>TRBV6-5|TRBJ1-5
CASSYGRMSIYSNQPQHF
>TRBV7-9|TRBJ1-1
CASSLTPREAFF
>TRBV11-2|TRBJ2-2
CASSFKRLNTGELFF
>TRBV30|TRBJ2-7
CAWSFGTGDYEQYF
>TRBV9|TRBJ2-1
CASSSSGRDHNEQFF
>TRBV5-6|TRBJ2-2
CASSPNLGGTGELFF
>TRBV4-1|TRBJ2-2
CASSQASGKGGPGELFF
>TRBV5-1|TRBJ2-7
CASSLATGWDEQYF
>TRBV7-2|TRBJ1-2
CASSLEPGAPGYTF
>TRBV6-1|TRBJ2-2
CASSLGGSGIANTGELFF
>TRBV6-1|TRBJ2-2
CASSTPDRANTGELFF
>TRBV6-5|TRBJ1-1
CASSYLPEAFF
>TRBV4-1|TRBJ1-1
CASSQDGATEAFF
>TRBV7-9|TRBJ2-4
CASSPTRTGPAKNIQYF
>TRBV7-3|TRBJ2-2
CASSPTSGLTGELFF
>TRBV28|TRBJ1-2
CASSLTGQGSPNYGYTF
>TRBV7-3|TRBJ2-1
CASSSIAGTSYNEQFF
>TRBV7-2|TRBJ1-3
CASSLEQGGISGNTIYF
>TRBV11-2|TRBJ2-3
CASSWYTDTQYF
>TRBV29-1|TRBJ2-7
CSFEVNYEQYF
>TRBV7-9|TRBJ2-7
CASSLGIDEQYF
>TRBV5-1|TRBJ2-1
CASSLGTSGYNNEQFF
>TRBV9|TRBJ1-1
CASSVASGGPINTEAFF
>TRBV3-1|TRBJ2-7
CASSQDAGQDSYEQYF
>TRBV6-1|TRBJ2-1
CASSLLAGGQGDEQFF